One TCR beta chain is described in this entry. Using immunoSEQ multiplex PCR, the repertoire was profiled, and TCRdb retains in-frame clones only, with some absent. The sample holds approximately 89,000 clones, roughly 91% seen once. This sample is part of a study of OX40 agonist ivuxolimab in advanced cancers. This clonotype originated in an adult with an advanced solid tumor such as melanoma, head and neck, liver or kidney cancer. Sequenced material: CD4+ or CD8+ T cells sorted from blood, taken in a trial of the OX40 agonist ivuxolimab.

CDR3 residues: CASGPGQWVNQPQHF. CDR3 in DNA: TGTGCCAGCGGACCGGGACAGTGGGTGAATCAGCCCCAGCATTTT. The J gene is TRBJ1-5, the V gene TRBV27; 7 nucleotides align to TRBD1. CDR1 is MNHEY, CDR2 SMNVEV, per germline (reference sequence). V lost 8 bases and J lost 4; bases outside the gene matches: 11. CDR3 length: 15 amino acids.